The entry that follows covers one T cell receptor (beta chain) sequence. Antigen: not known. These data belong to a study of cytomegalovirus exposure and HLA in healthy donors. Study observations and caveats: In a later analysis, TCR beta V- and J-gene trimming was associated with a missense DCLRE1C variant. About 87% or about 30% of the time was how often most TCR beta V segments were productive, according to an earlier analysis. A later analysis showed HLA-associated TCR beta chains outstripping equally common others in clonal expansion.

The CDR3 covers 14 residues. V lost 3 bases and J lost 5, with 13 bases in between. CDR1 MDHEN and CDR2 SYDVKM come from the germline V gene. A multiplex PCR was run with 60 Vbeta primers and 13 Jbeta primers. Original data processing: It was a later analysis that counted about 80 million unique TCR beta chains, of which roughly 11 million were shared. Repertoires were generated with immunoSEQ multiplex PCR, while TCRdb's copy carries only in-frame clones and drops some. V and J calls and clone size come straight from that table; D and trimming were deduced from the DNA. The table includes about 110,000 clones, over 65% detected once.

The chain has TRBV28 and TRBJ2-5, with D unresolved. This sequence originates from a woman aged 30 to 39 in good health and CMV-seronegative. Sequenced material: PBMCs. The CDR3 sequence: CASSFDSILETQYF. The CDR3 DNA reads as TGTGCCAGCAGTTTTGATTCTATCTTGGAGACCCAGTACTTC.